The T cell receptor (beta chain) under discussion was sequenced for a study of regulatory dendritic cells for organ transplantation. Trimming removed 5 bases from V and 8 bases from J, with 16 bases in between. CDR3 length: 14 amino acids. The germline gives CDR1 SGHTA, CDR2 FQGTGA. As regards this clone: Its matching antigen is unknown.

Findings of the study overall: The authors noted considerable between-person heterogeneity in alloreactive memory CD8+ cells.

Method: immunoSEQ multiplex PCR; TCRdb's copy keeps in-frame clones and lacks some. The data contain some 29,000 clones, about three quarters of them singletons. The sequence was obtained from a human donor in good health. The rearrangement uses TRBV7-3 and TRBJ2-1, with D uncertain. Sequenced: memory CD4+ T cells from blood. Sample subset: CD45RO+ memory T cells. The CDR3 DNA reads TGTGCCAGCAGCAAGGCAGGAGATTATGATGAGCAGTTCTTC. It codes for CASSKAGDYDEQFF.